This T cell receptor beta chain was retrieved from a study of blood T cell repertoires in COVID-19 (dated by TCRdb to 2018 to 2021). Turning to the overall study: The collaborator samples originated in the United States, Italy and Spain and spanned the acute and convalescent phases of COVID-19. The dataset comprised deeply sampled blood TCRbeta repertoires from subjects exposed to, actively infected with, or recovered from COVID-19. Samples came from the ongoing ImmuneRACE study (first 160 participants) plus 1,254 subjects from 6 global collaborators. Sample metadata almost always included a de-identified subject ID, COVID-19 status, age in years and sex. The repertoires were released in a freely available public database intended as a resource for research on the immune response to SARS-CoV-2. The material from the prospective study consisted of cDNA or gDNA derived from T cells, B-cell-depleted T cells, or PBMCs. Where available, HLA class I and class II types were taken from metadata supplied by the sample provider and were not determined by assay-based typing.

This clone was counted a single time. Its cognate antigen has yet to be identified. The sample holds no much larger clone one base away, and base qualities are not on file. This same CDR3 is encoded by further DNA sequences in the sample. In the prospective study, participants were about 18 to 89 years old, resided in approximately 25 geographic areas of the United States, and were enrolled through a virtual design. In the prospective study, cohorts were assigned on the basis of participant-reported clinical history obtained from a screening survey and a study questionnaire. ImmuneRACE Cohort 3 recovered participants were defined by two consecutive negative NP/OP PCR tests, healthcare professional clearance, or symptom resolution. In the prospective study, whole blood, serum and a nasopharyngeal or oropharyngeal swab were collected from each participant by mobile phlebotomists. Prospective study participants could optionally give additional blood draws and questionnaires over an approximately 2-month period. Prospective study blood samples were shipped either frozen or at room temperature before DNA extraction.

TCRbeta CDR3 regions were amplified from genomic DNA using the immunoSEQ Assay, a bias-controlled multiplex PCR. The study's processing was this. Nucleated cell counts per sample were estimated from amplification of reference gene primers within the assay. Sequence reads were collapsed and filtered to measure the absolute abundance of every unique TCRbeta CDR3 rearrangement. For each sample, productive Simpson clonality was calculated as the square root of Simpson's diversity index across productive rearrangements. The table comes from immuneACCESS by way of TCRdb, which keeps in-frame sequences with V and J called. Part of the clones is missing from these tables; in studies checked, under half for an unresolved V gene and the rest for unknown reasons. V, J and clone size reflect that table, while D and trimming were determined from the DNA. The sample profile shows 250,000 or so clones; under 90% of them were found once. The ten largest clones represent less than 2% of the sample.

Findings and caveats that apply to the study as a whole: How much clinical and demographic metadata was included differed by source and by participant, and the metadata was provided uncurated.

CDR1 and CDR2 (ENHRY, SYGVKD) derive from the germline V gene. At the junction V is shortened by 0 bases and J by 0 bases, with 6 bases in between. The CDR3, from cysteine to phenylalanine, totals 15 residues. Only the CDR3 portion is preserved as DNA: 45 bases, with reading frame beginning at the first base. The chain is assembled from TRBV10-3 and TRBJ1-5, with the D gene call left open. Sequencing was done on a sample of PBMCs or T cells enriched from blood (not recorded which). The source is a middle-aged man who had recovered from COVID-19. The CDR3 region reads CAISESGDSNQPQHF. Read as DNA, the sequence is TGTGCCATCAGTGAGTCCGGGGATAGCAATCAGCCCCAGCATTTT.